Below, one T cell receptor (beta chain) is given with its context. Libraries were prepared by immunoSEQ multiplex PCR; TCRdb keeps only in-frame clonotypes and omits some of them. The data contain 200,000 to 300,000 clones, 80% to 85% of them singletons. This sample stems from a study of blood T cell repertoires in COVID-19. The CDR3 loop spans 14 amino acids. CDR1 is MNHEY and CDR2 is SVGAGI in the germline V gene. The V and J ends lost 0 bases and 5 bases respectively, with 7 bases between them. This sequence joins TRBV6-5 and TRBJ1-4, with D unresolved. Sample: peripheral blood. The TCR comes from a man aged 40-50 years with acute or convalescent COVID-19. In DNA, the CDR3 is TGTGCCAGCAGTTACTCGACCGGGAATGAAAAACTGTTTTTT. Translated, it gives CASSYSTGNEKLFF.